The T cell receptor beta chain described here comes from a study of CD8+ T cells in alopecia areata. The wider study: Those patients who were treated received oral tofacitinib, which was given at 5 to 10 mg twice daily for moderate-to-severe alopecia areata. Study observations and caveats: Treatment with tofacitinib significantly lowered scalp clonality and reduced expanded CD8+ clones among the top 100. Scalp sample sequencing also detects resident alphabeta T cells of normal skin.

As to treatment: oral pan-JAK inhibitor, 5-10 mg twice daily. CDR1 and CDR2 from the germline V gene are MDHEN and SYDVKM. Trimming cost V 11 bases and J 6 bases, with 20 bases left between them. The CDR3 runs to 14 residues. As concerns this clone: Its target is not known.

The sequencing template was cDNA reverse transcribed from extracted RNA. The assay was immunoSEQ multiplex PCR, and TCRdb's table has in-frame clones only and misses some. The sample lists approximately 200,000 clones; approximately 47% were seen once. Here the sequenced sample was CD4+ T cells sorted from blood, taken around week 37, from a patient treated with tofacitinib. The TCR sequence derives from a human donor with alopecia areata. The chain employs TRBV28 and TRBJ1-5, with D perhaps matching TRBD1 (6 bases). CDR3 protein: CASSGGGSGQPQHF. Written as DNA, the CDR3 is TGTGCCTCCTCAGGCGGGGGCTCAGGTCAGCCCCAGCATTTT. Filled out from reference TRBV28 and TRBJ1-5, the complete variable domain reads DVKVTQSSRYLVKRTGEKVFLECVQDMDHENMFWYRQDPGLGLRLIYFSYDVKMKEKGDIPEGYSVSREKKERFSLILESASTNQTSMYLCASSGGGSGQPQHFGDGTRLSIL.